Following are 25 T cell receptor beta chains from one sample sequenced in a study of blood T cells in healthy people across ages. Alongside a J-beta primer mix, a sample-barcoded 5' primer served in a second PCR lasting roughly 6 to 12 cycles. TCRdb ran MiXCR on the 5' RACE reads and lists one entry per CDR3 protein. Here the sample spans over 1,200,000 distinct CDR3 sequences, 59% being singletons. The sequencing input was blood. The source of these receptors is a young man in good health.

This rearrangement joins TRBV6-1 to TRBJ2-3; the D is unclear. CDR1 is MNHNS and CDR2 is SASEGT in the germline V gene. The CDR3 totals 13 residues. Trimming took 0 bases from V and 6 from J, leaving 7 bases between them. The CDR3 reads CASSEALGDTQYF. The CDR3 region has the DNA TGTGCCAGCAGTGAAGCATTAGGGGATACGCAGTATTTT.

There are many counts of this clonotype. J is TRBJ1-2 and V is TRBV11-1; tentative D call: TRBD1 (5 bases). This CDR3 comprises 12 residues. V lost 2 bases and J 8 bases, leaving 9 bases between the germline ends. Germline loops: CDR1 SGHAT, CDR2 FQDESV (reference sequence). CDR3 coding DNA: TGTGCCAGCAGCTTACAGGGTGGCGGCTACACCTTC. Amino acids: CASSLQGGGYTF.

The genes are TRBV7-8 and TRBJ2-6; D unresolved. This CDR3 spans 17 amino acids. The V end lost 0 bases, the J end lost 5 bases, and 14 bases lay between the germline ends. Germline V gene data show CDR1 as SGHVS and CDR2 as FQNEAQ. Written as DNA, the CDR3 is TGTGCCAGCAGCTTAGCGCTCGGAGATTCTTGGGCCAACGTCCTGACTTTC. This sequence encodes CASSLALGDSWANVLTF. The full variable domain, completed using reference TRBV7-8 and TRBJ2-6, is GAGVSQSPRYKVAKRGQDVALRCDPISGHVSLFWYQQALGQGPEFLTYFQNEAQLDKSGLPSDRFFAERPEGSVSTLKIQRTQQEDSAVYLCASSLALGDSWANVLTFGAGSRLTVL.

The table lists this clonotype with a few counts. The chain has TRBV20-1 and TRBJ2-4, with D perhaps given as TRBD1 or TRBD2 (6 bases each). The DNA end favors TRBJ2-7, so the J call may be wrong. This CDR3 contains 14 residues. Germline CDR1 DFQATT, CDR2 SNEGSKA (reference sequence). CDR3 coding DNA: TGCAGTGCTAGAGATGGGGGGCTGACCTACGAGCAGTACTTC. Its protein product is CSARDGGLTYEQYF.

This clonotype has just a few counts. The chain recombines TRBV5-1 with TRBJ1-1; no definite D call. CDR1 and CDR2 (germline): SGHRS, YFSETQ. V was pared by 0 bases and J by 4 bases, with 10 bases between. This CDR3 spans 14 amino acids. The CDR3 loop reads CASSLDGSSTEAFF. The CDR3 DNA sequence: TGCGCCAGCAGCTTGGACGGTTCGAGCACTGAAGCTTTCTTT.

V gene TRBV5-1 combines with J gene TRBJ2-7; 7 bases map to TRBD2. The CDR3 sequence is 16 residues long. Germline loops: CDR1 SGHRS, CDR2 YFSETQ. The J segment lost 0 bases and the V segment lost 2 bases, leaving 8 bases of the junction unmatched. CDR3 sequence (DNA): TGCGCCAGCAGCTTACCCGTGGGGGAGGGCTCCTACGAGCAGTACTTC. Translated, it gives CASSLPVGEGSYEQYF.

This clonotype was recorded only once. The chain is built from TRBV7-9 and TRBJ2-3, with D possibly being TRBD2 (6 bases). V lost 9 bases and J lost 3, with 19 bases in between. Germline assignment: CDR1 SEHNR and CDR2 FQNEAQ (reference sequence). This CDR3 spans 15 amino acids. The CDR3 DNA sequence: TGTGCCAGTAACCCACTAGCCCCCAGGACAGATACGCAGTATTTT. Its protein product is CASNPLAPRTDTQYF. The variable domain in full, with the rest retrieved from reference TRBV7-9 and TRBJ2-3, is DTGVSQNPRHKITKRGQNVTFRCDPISEHNRLYWYRQTLGQGPEFLTYFQNEAQLEKSRLLSDRFSAERPKGSFSTLEIQRTEQGDSAMYLCASNPLAPRTDTQYFGPGTRLTVL.

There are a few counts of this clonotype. This CDR3 reads CASSLEGTGNEQFF. CDR3 nucleotides: TGTGCCAGCAGCTTAGAAGGGACAGGCAATGAGCAGTTCTTC. V and J are TRBV7-9 and TRBJ2-1; 8 positions agree with TRBD1. This CDR3 spans 14 amino acids. Per germline, CDR1 SEHNR and CDR2 FQNEAQ (reference sequence). Germline trimming cut 1 base from V and 6 bases from J; bases unmatched to any gene: 2.

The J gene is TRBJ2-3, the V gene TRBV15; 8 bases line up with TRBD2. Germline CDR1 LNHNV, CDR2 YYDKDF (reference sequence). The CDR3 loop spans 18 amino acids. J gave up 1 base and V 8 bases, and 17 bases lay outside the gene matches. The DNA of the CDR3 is TGTGCCACCCAAGTTGACGGGGGGGCGGGAGGAGGCACAGATACGCAGTATTTT. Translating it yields CATQVDGGAGGGTDTQYF.

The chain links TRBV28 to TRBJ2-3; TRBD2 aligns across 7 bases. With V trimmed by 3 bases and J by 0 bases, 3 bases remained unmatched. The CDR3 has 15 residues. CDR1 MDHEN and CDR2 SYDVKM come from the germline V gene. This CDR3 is CASSLYSGSTDTQYF. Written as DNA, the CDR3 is TGTGCCAGCAGTTTGTATAGCGGGAGCACAGATACGCAGTATTTT.

The CDR3 is CASSLTLGTGIGAEAFF. For the CDR3, the DNA is TGCGCCAGCAGCTTGACTTTAGGGACAGGGATCGGGGCTGAAGCTTTCTTT. The chain joins TRBV5-1 to TRBJ1-1; 9 bases agree with TRBD1. CDR1 and CDR2 (germline): SGHRS, YFSETQ. V trimming: 1 base; J trimming: 6 bases; junction bases outside the gene matches: 13. The CDR3 totals 17 residues. Combining the CDR3 with reference TRBV5-1 and TRBJ1-1 gives the whole variable domain KAGVTQTPRYLIKTRGQQVTLSCSPISGHRSVSWYQQTPGQGLQFLFEYFSETQRNKGNFPGRFSGRQFSNSRSEMNVSTLELGDSALYLCASSLTLGTGIGAEAFFGQGTRLTVV.

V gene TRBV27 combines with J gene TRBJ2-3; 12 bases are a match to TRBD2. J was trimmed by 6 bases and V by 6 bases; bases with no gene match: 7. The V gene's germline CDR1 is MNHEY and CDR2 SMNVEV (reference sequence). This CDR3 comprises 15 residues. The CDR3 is CASSGLAGLIDTQYF. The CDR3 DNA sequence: TGTGCCAGCAGCGGACTAGCGGGGCTTATTGATACGCAGTATTTT.

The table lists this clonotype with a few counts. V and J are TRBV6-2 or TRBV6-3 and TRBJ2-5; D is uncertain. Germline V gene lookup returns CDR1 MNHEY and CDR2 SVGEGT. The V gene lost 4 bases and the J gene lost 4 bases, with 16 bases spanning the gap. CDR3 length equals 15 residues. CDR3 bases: TGTGCCAGCAGTTCGGACGGAACAAAAACAGAGACCCAGTACTTC. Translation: CASSSDGTKTETQYF.

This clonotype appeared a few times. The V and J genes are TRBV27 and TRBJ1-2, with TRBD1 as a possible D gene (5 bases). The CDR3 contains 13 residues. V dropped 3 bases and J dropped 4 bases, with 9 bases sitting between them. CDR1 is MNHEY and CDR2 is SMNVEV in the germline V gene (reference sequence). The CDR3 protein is CASSLGGFYGYTF. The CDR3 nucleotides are TGTGCCAGCAGTTTGGGGGGTTTCTATGGCTACACCTTC.

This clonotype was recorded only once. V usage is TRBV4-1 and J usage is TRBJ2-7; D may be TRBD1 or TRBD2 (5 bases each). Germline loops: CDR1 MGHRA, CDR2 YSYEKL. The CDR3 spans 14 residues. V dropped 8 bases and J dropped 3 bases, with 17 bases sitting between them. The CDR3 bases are TGCGCCAGCCGGCCGGGACCTTCCATCTACGAGCAGTACTTC. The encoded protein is CASRPGPSIYEQYF.

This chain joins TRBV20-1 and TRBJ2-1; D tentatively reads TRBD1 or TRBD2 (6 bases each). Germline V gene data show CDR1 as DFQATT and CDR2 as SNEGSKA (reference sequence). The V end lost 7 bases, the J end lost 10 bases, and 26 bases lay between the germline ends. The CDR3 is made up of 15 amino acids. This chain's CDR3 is CSVNSGDSPGYEQFF. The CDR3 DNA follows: TGCAGTGTGAATTCAGGGGACTCTCCGGGCTACGAGCAGTTCTTC.

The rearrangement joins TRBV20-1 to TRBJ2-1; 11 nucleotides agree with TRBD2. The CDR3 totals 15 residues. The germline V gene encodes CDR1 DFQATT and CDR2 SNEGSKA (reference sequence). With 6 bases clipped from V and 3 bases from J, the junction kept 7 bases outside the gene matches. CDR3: CSARGLAVIYNEQFF. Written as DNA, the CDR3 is TGCAGTGCCCGGGGACTAGCGGTCATCTACAATGAGCAGTTCTTC.

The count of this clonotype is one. Written as DNA, the CDR3 is TGTGCCAGCAGTTTACGGCCGGTGACCTACGAGCAGTACTTC. Protein: CASSLRPVTYEQYF. The V call is TRBV27, the J call TRBJ2-7; no definite D call. V lost 2 bases, J lost 2 bases, and 10 bases lay in between. The CDR3 contains 14 residues. Germline V gene data show CDR1 as MNHEY and CDR2 as SMNVEV (reference sequence).

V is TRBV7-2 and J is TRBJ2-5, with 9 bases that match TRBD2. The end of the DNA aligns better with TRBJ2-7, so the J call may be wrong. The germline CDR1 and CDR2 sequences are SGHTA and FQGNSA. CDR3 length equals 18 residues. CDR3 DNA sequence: TGTGCCAGCAGCTTAGTCCCGGCTGGCGGGGGGGCTCCCTACGAGCAGTACTTC. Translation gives CASSLVPAGGGAPYEQYF.

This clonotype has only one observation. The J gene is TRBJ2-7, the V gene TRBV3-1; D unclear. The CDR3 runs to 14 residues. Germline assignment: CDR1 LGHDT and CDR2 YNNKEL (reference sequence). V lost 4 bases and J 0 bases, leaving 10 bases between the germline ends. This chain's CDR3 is CASSPDQNSYEQYF. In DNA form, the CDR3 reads TGTGCCAGCAGCCCGGACCAGAACTCCTACGAGCAGTACTTC.

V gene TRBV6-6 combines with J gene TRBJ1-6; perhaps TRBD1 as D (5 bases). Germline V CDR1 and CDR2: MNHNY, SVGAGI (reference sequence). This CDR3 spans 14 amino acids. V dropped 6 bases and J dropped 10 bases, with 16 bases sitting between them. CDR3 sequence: CASSLQQAQSPLHF. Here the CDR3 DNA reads TGTGCCAGCAGCTTACAACAGGCCCAATCACCCCTCCACTTT.

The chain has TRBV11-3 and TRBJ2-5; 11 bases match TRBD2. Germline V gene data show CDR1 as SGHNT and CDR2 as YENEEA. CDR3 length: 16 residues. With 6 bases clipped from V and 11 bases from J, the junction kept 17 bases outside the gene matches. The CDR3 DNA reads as TGTGCCAGCAGTCCCGCACGTAGCGGGGGGGCTCAGGAGCAGTACTTC. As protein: CASSPARSGGAQEQYF. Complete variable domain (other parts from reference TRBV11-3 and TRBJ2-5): EAGVVQSPRYKIIEKKQPVAFWCNPISGHNTLYWYLQNLGQGPELLIRYENEEAVDDSQLPKDRFSAERLKGVDSTLKIQPAELGDSAVYLCASSPARSGGAQEQYFGPGTRLLVL.

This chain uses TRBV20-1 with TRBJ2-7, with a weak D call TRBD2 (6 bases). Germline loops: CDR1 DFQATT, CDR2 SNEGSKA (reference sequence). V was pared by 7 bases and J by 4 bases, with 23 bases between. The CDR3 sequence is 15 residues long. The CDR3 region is CSGLGAGGMQYEQYF. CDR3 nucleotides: TGCAGTGGCCTAGGAGCTGGCGGGATGCAGTACGAGCAGTACTTC.

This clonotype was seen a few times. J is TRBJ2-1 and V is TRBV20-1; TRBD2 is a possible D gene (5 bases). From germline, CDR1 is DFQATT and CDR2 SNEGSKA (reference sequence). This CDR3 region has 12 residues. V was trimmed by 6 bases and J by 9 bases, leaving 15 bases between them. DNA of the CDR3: TGCAGTGCAGATCGAGGGAACCTTGAGCAGTTCTTC. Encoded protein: CSADRGNLEQFF.

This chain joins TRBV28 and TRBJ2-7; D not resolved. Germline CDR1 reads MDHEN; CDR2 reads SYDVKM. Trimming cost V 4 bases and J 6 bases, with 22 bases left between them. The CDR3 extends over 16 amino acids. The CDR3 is CASSSSPIQRLLEQYF. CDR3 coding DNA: TGTGCCAGCAGTTCCTCACCAATCCAACGCCTCCTCGAGCAGTACTTC.